Listed below are T cell receptor beta chains from one sample, sequenced in a study of quantifying T cell responses using KT2 cells. TCRdb used MiXCR to reprocess the UMI-ligation and nested PCR reads, holding one entry per CDR3 protein. This repertoire shows about 33,000 distinct CDR3 sequences, 10% found once; its top ten account for about 9.6%. The sequenced material came from PBMCs spiked with cells of the T cell clone KT2. The receptors originated from a human donor. Both conserved end residues are part of each CDR3. Each record gives: V gene, J gene, D gene, clone size, CDR3 DNA, CDR3 protein. A D gene is named only where the DNA matches it firmly. Some rows have no size entry. The others give once, few or many, or a class for an expanded clone.

TRBV10-1	TRBJ2-1	TRBD2	many	TGCGCCAGCAGCCCTGCACTAGCGGTCCCTCGGAATGAGCAGTTCTTC	CASSPALAVPRNEQFF
TRBV3-1	TRBJ1-3	.	many	TGTGCCAGCAGCCAATTTCAAGGGACTGGAAACACCATATATTTT	CASSQFQGTGNTIYF
TRBV7-2	TRBJ2-3	.	.	TGTGCCAGCAGCTTAGTATCGGACCCTGGGGTAGATACGCAGTATTTT	CASSLVSDPGVDTQYF
TRBV5-1	TRBJ2-1	TRBD2	few	TGCGCCAGCAGCTTGTACCTAGCGGGAGGTACTGAGCAGTTCTTC	CASSLYLAGGTEQFF
TRBV11-2	TRBJ2-1	TRBD2	many	TGTGCCAGCAGCCCCCGACTAGCGGGAGTACCGAATAATGAGCAGTTCTTC	CASSPRLAGVPNNEQFF
TRBV18	TRBJ2-3	.	many	TGTGCCAGCAGGTCACAGAGGACAGATACGCAGTATTTT	CASRSQRTDTQYF
TRBV6-5	TRBJ2-7	.	few	TGTGCCAGCAGTTATGGAGAGACAGGAACCTACGAGCAGTACTTC	CASSYGETGTYEQYF
TRBV28	TRBJ2-4	.	.	TGTGCCAGCATGACAGGCGGAGGGGACATTCAGTACTTC	CASMTGGGDIQYF
TRBV11-1	TRBJ2-1	TRBD2	few	TGTGCCAGCAGCCAGCGGGGGAGGTATGAGCAGTTCTTC	CASSQRGRYEQFF
TRBV7-2	TRBJ2-5	TRBD1	many	TGTGCCAGCAGCTTAAACAGGGGGCGGGGTGAGACCCAGTACTTC	CASSLNRGRGETQYF
TRBV6-5	TRBJ2-7	.	few	TGTGCCAGCAAAAAAGGGACTGGAAGCTCCTACGAGCAGTACTTC	CASKKGTGSSYEQYF
TRBV6-6	TRBJ2-2	.	many	TGTGCCAGCAGTTCATCCGGGGAGCTGTTTTTT	CASSSSGELFF
TRBV6-2/TRBV6-3	TRBJ1-1	.	many	TGTGCCAGCAGTTACTCGTCTGGACGCATGAACACTGAAGCTTTCTTT	CASSYSSGRMNTEAFF
TRBV12-3/TRBV12-4	TRBJ2-7	.	many	TGTGCCAGCAGCTCCGGTTGGGGGAGGGAGCAGTACTTC	CASSSGWGREQYF
TRBV25-1	TRBJ1-1	.	many	TGTGCCAGCATCGGGCGAGGAGGAGCTTTCTTT	CASIGRGGAFF
TRBV20-1	TRBJ2-7	TRBD2	many	TGCAGTGCGACTAGCGGGAGGGCCTCCCACGAGCAGTACTTC	CSATSGRASHEQYF
TRBV7-3	TRBJ1-1	.	few	TGTGCCAGCAGCTTAGACCGGAACACTGAAGCTTTCTTT	CASSLDRNTEAFF
TRBV10-3	TRBJ2-3	.	few	TGTGCCATCCGGGGGCCTGACACAGATACGCAGTATTTT	CAIRGPDTDTQYF
TRBV11-2	TRBJ2-7	.	.	TGTGCCAGCAGCAGAATCAGGAACTACGAGCAGTACTTC	CASSRIRNYEQYF
TRBV30	TRBJ1-5	.	few	TGTGCCTGGAGGGGTCGGGGACACGGACCCCAGCATTTT	CAWRGRGHGPQHF
TRBV6-1	TRBJ2-6	.	many	TGTGCCAGCAGTGACGCCCATCCCAACTGGGCCAACGTCCTGACTTTC	CASSDAHPNWANVLTF
TRBV7-2	TRBJ2-3	TRBD2	.	TGTGCCAGCAGCATTACTAGCGGCAGCACAGATACGCAGTATTTT	CASSITSGSTDTQYF
TRBV7-9	TRBJ2-1	.	.	TGTGCCAGCAGCTGGCCTTGGAGCTCCTACAATGAGCAGTTCTTC	CASSWPWSSYNEQFF
TRBV6-5	TRBJ2-4	TRBD2	.	TGTGCCAGCAGTTACTACACTCGGGGGGGAGATCAAGCCAAAAACATTCAGTACTTC	CASSYYTRGGDQAKNIQYF
TRBV4-2	TRBJ2-1	.	many	TGTGCCAGCAGCCAAGCGGCTGGGGGCTACAATGAGCAGTTCTTC	CASSQAAGGYNEQFF
TRBV12-3/TRBV12-4	TRBJ2-7	TRBD1	.	TGTGCCAGCAGCTGGACAGGGGGTGGCTACGAGCAGTACTTC	CASSWTGGGYEQYF
TRBV6-2/TRBV6-3	TRBJ1-6	.	many	TGTGCCAGCTCGCCCGACGACGGCTATTCACCCCTCCACTTT	CASSPDDGYSPLHF
TRBV3-1	TRBJ1-4	TRBD1	many	TGTGCCAGCAGCCAAGATTCGAGGGGGCTGGACGTGACTAATGAAAAACTGTTTTTT	CASSQDSRGLDVTNEKLFF
TRBV12-3/TRBV12-4	TRBJ1-1	.	.	TGTGCCAGCAGTTTACGTGGGCTAGCTGAAGCTTTCTTT	CASSLRGLAEAFF
TRBV7-2	TRBJ2-3	.	few	TGTGCCAGCAGCTTAAGAAGCGGCACAGATACGCAGTATTTT	CASSLRSGTDTQYF
TRBV29-1	TRBJ2-3	TRBD2	few	TGCAGCGTTGAAGAAGGGCGGGAGAGTGTTCTTGGAGCCAGCACAGATACGCAGTATTTT	CSVEEGRESVLGASTDTQYF
TRBV20-1	TRBJ1-1	TRBD1	.	TGCAGTGCTGTTCCCTGGGACAGGGCTAACACTGAAGCTTTCTTT	CSAVPWDRANTEAFF
TRBV20-1	TRBJ2-3	TRBD2	few	TGCAGTGCTAGAGATGCCCTTAGCGGGGGGGTGCGGGGCACAGATACGCAGTATTTT	CSARDALSGGVRGTDTQYF
TRBV20-1	TRBJ2-7	TRBD2	many	TGCAGTGCTGGGTCTAGCGGGAGTATCTACGAGCAGTACTTC	CSAGSSGSIYEQYF
TRBV5-5	TRBJ1-5	.	.	TGTGCCAGCAGCTTAATCGACGTTAGCAATCAGCCCCAGCATTTT	CASSLIDVSNQPQHF
TRBV6-1	TRBJ2-5	.	.	TGTGCCAGCAGTGAAGCAACAGGGGCGGGGCAAGAGACCCAGTACTTC	CASSEATGAGQETQYF
TRBV27	TRBJ1-1	.	.	TGTGCCAGCAGTTTCCGGGGAGTAGGCACTGAAGCTTTCTTT	CASSFRGVGTEAFF
TRBV14	TRBJ2-1	.	few	TGTGCCAGCAGCCAATTAAAGGGTAGCTCCTACAATGAGCAGTTCTTC	CASSQLKGSSYNEQFF
TRBV20-1	TRBJ1-1	.	few	TGCAGTGCTCTCCTAATGGGCACTGAAGCTTTCTTT	CSALLMGTEAFF
TRBV5-1	TRBJ2-1	TRBD2	many	TGCGCCAGCAGCTTGAGCGGGAGTCTTTTGATGCAGTTCTTC	CASSLSGSLLMQFF
TRBV7-2	TRBJ2-5	.	many	TGTGCCAGCAGCTCCAACGGACTACGGGAGACCCAGTACTTC	CASSSNGLRETQYF
TRBV27	TRBJ2-7	.	many	TGTGCCAGCAGTTTATACCAAGACGGGTCCTACGAGCAGTACTTC	CASSLYQDGSYEQYF